This T cell receptor (beta chain) was profiled in a study of identifying expanded T cells in peripheral blood. Findings of the study overall: Technical replicates showed about 1.2 changed clones; two weeks approximately 15; four weeks 19.

Using immunoSEQ multiplex PCR, the repertoire was profiled, and TCRdb retains in-frame clones only, with some absent. The sample contains about 94,000 clones, approximately 86% of which appear only once. The trim removed 5 bases at V and 5 bases at J, leaving 14 bases unmatched. The CDR3 is made up of 17 amino acids. Germline-derived CDR1 and CDR2 are SGHTA and FQGTGA. As to this clone: The antigen is undetermined.

During the collection period, no donor immune events like infections were recorded. The receptor was isolated from a person aged 18 to 75 in good health. Sequencing was carried out using blood. This chain connects TRBV7-3 to TRBJ2-2; TRBD2 agrees at 7 bases. CDR3 sequence: CASSPEGRGRGTGELFF. DNA of the CDR3: TGTGCCAGCAGCCCCGAGGGGAGGGGTCGGGGAACCGGGGAGCTGTTTTTT.